Presented here are 27 T cell receptor beta chains from one specimen sequenced in a study of T cell responses to AZD1222 COVID-19 vaccine. Repertoires were generated with immunoSEQ multiplex PCR, while TCRdb's copy carries only in-frame clones and drops some. The sample consists of roughly 110,000 clones, 90% of them appearing once. Sequenced material: peripheral blood, taken 28 days after the second AZD1222 dose. These TCRs come from an adult who received the AZD1222 COVID-19 vaccine.

The CDR3 is CASSQGEASGVTDTQYF. CDR3 DNA sequence: TGTGCCAGCAGCCAAGGGGAGGCTAGCGGGGTTACAGATACGCAGTATTTT. The chain joins TRBV14 to TRBJ2-3; 9 positions agree with TRBD2. CDR3 length: 17 amino acids. CDR1 and CDR2 (germline): SGHDN, FVKESK. The J segment lost 3 bases and the V segment lost 1 base, leaving 8 bases of the junction unmatched.

This clone was seen at least ten times. V gene TRBV7-2 combines with J gene TRBJ1-2, with D possibly matching TRBD1 (6 bases). The ends were cut back, 4 bases at V and 6 bases at J, with 9 bases in the middle. The CDR3 is 12 residues long. Germline-derived CDR1 and CDR2 are SGHTA and FQGNSA. The CDR3 reads CASSYYRDGYTF. The CDR3 coding sequence is TGTGCCAGCAGCTATTACAGGGATGGCTACACCTTC.

The chain is built from TRBV2 and TRBJ2-1, with 12 bases that match TRBD2. Unmatched junction bases numbered 3, after V lost 5 bases and J lost 4 bases. Germline V gene sequence: CDR1 SNHLY, CDR2 FYNNEI. The CDR3 loop spans 15 amino acids. The CDR3 DNA reads TGTGCCAGCAGTATGACTAGCGGGGGTTACAATGAGCAGTTCTTC. Translation: CASSMTSGGYNEQFF.

The chain uses TRBV7-2 and TRBJ1-3; no clear D. Germline values: CDR1 SGHTA, CDR2 FQGNSA. Trimming took off 1 base at V and 2 bases at J, with 9 bases between the two ends. The CDR3 length is 15 residues. CDR3 sequence: CASSLGGTAGNTIYF. CDR3 nucleotides: TGTGCCAGCAGCTTAGGGGGTACTGCTGGAAACACCATATATTTT.

Turning to this clone: At one end, the junction sequence differs from germline, possibly due to a read error. V is TRBV7-7 and J is TRBJ2-5, with 8 positions matching TRBD1. This CDR3 is built from 15 residues. The V gene's germline CDR1 is SSHAT and CDR2 FNYEAQ (reference sequence). The CDR3 sequence: CASSLVSGGWETQYF. DNA of the CDR3: TGTGCTAGCAGCTTAGTTTCAGGGGGCTGGGAGACCCAGTACTTC.

For this clone: Other DNA sequences in the same sample also yield this CDR3. The chain recombines TRBV6-2 or TRBV6-3 with TRBJ1-2; weak D call: TRBD1 (5 bases). Trimming took off 6 bases at V and 8 bases at J, with 10 bases between the two ends. CDR1 and CDR2 (germline): MNHEY, SVGEGT. This CDR3 comprises 11 residues. The CDR3 reads CASSQGGGYTF. CDR3 coding DNA: TGTGCCAGCAGCCAGGGTGGAGGCTACACCTTC.

The chain joins TRBV2 to TRBJ1-6; the D gene is possibly TRBD1 (6 bases). The CDR3 runs to 13 residues. Germline-derived CDR1 and CDR2 are SNHLY and FYNNEI. V was clipped by 8 bases and J by 9 bases, with 14 bases between them. The CDR3 region is CASFLGGTSPLHF. CDR3 nucleotide sequence: TGTGCCAGCTTTCTAGGGGGGACTTCACCCCTCCACTTT.

J is TRBJ1-2 and V is TRBV7-9, with D possibly matching TRBD1 (6 bases). V was shortened by 6 bases and J by 8 bases, with 19 bases between the two germline ends. The CDR3 loop spans 14 amino acids. Germline V CDR1 and CDR2: SEHNR, FQNEAQ (reference sequence). The CDR3 region is CASSGNTGMTGYTF. The CDR3 nucleotides read TGTGCCAGCAGTGGAAATACAGGGATGACAGGCTACACCTTC.

The chain has TRBV29-1 and TRBJ2-3, with D unclear. CDR3 size: 13 residues. CDR1 is SQVTM and CDR2 is ANQGSEA in the germline V gene. Trimming pared 8 bases from V and 5 bases from J, leaving 17 bases between. In nucleotides, the CDR3 is TGCAGCTACCCCGGAAATCCCCTAGATACGCAGTATTTT. Translating it yields CSYPGNPLDTQYF.

The gene calls are TRBV2 and TRBJ2-4; D may be TRBD1 (5 bases). This CDR3 comprises 15 residues. The germline CDR1 and CDR2 sequences are SNHLY and FYNNEI. The ends were cut back, 7 bases at V and 1 base at J, with 14 bases in the middle. The CDR3 DNA sequence: TGTGCCAGCAAAATCAGGGAAGCGGCCAAAAACATTCAGTACTTC. Protein product: CASKIREAAKNIQYF.

The J gene is TRBJ2-7, the V gene TRBV6-2 or TRBV6-3; D unclear. The V gene lost 0 bases and the J gene lost 2 bases, with 5 bases spanning the gap. This CDR3 contains 13 residues. Germline V gene sequence: CDR1 MNHEY, CDR2 SVGEGT. CDR3 loop: CASSYSGTYEQYF. The CDR3 DNA follows: TGTGCCAGCAGTTACTCGGGGACCTACGAGCAGTACTTC.

The chain uses TRBV5-6 and TRBJ2-5, with TRBD2 matching over 11 bases. Germline CDR1 is SGHDT and CDR2 is YYEEEE. The junction had 10 bases not matched to a gene; V was cut back by 7 bases and J by 5 bases. CDR3 length: 15 residues. The CDR3 protein is CASAKLAGGSETQYF. The CDR3 DNA follows: TGTGCCAGCGCCAAGCTAGCGGGGGGTTCGGAGACCCAGTACTTC.

The chain employs TRBV5-1 and TRBJ1-1, with 9 bases matching TRBD1. V was clipped by 4 bases and J by 7 bases; unmatched bases: 5. In germline, CDR1 is SGHRS, CDR2 YFSETQ. CDR3 size: 13 residues. Here the CDR3 reads CASSGWTGDEAFF. DNA for the CDR3: TGCGCCAGCAGCGGATGGACAGGGGATGAAGCTTTCTTT. Full variable domain (outside the CDR3, taken from reference TRBV5-1 and TRBJ1-1): KAGVTQTPRYLIKTRGQQVTLSCSPISGHRSVSWYQQTPGQGLQFLFEYFSETQRNKGNFPGRFSGRQFSNSRSEMNVSTLELGDSALYLCASSGWTGDEAFFGQGTRLTVV.

CDR3 residues: CASSRDRGGNTIYF. The CDR3 nucleotides are TGTGCCAGTAGTCGCGACAGGGGAGGAAACACCATATATTTT. V gene TRBV19 combines with J gene TRBJ1-3; TRBD1 matches at 8 bases. The junction had 4 bases not matched to a gene; V was cut back by 5 bases and J by 4 bases. Germline loops: CDR1 LNHDA, CDR2 SQIVND (reference sequence). This CDR3 spans 14 amino acids.

On this clone itself: At one of its ends the junction is not consistent with the germline gene, which may arise from a read error. The chain combines TRBV14 with TRBJ2-7; D remains ambiguous. This CDR3 region has 14 residues. Per germline, CDR1 SGHDN and CDR2 FVKESK. The CDR3 DNA follows: TGTGCCAGCAACCAAGGAGAACCCTCCTACGAGCAGTACTTC. It codes for CASNQGEPSYEQYF.

The chain has TRBV7-8 and TRBJ2-7; D perhaps matches TRBD2 (5 bases). V gave up 2 bases and J gave up 5 bases, with 16 bases separating them. The CDR3 runs to 15 residues. Looked up from germline, CDR1 is SGHVS and CDR2 is FQNEAQ. In DNA, the CDR3 is TGTGCCAGCAGCTTACTGGGAGTGAGGGTCCACGAGCAGTACTTC. It codes for CASSLLGVRVHEQYF.

V and J are TRBV18 and TRBJ2-3; 9 nucleotides align to TRBD1. Trimming at V came to 5 bases and at J to 1 base, leaving 7 bases not matched to a gene. Germline CDR1 and CDR2: KGHSH and LQKENI. The CDR3 has 16 amino acids. The CDR3 region has the DNA TGTGCCAGCTCAACTACAGGGGGCTTGGGCACAGATACGCAGTATTTT. This encodes CASSTTGGLGTDTQYF.

V and J are TRBV6-2 or TRBV6-3 and TRBJ1-5, with D unclear. CDR3 length: 14 amino acids. The germline V gene encodes CDR1 MNHEY and CDR2 SVGEGT. The V and J ends lost 1 base and 2 bases respectively, with 6 bases between them. DNA for the CDR3: TGTGCCAGCAGTTACTGGGCAGGCAATCAGCCCCAGCATTTT. It codes for CASSYWAGNQPQHF.

The chain recombines TRBV18 with TRBJ1-3; D not certain. Deletions cut 2 bases from V and 4 bases from J, with 12 bases between. The CDR3 runs to 15 residues. CDR1 and CDR2 from the germline V gene are KGHSH and LQKENI. CDR3 protein: CASSPSTDLGNTIYF. The CDR3 DNA sequence: TGTGCCAGCTCACCATCGACGGACTTAGGAAACACCATATATTTT.

The rearrangement links TRBV20-1 to TRBJ1-1; D is unclear. Germline CDR1 DFQATT, CDR2 SNEGSKA (reference sequence). This CDR3 comprises 11 residues. V was trimmed by 5 bases and J by 4 bases, leaving 8 bases between them. CDR3 amino acids: CSAPARTEAFF. CDR3 bases: TGCAGTGCTCCAGCGCGCACTGAAGCTTTCTTT.

V and J are TRBV21-1 and TRBJ2-1; TRBD2, the table's D call, was not compared with the DNA. TRBV21-1 is tagged as a pseudogene. This CDR3 has 17 amino acids. The CDR3 protein is CASSSRGPRRDLDEQFF. In DNA form, the CDR3 reads TGTGCCAGCAGCTCAAGAGGGCCGCGGCGGGATTTGGATGAGCAGTTCTTC.

The CDR3 bases are TGTGCCAGCAGTTCCCGACAGGGGGCCGTCTATGGCTACACCTTC. Amino acids: CASSSRQGAVYGYTF. The rearrangement links TRBV27 to TRBJ1-2, with 10 bases fitting TRBD1. Germline CDR1 MNHEY, CDR2 SMNVEV (reference sequence). V dropped 4 bases and J dropped 4; count of bases not matched to a gene: 6. The CDR3 is 15 residues long.

The rearrangement uses TRBV18 and TRBJ2-7, with 10 positions matching TRBD1. The trim removed 6 bases at V and 1 base at J, leaving 3 bases unmatched. Germline V gene sequence: CDR1 KGHSH, CDR2 LQKENI. The CDR3 runs to 14 residues. The CDR3 sequence is CASSPGQGSYEQYF. CDR3 coding DNA: TGTGCCAGCTCTCCGGGACAGGGGTCCTACGAGCAGTACTTC.

This chain links TRBV9 with TRBJ1-4; 8 bases line up with TRBD1. CDR3 size: 15 residues. The J segment lost 8 bases and the V segment lost 3 bases, leaving 9 bases of the junction unmatched. Germline CDR1 and CDR2: SGDLS and YYNGEE. CDR3: CASSASGGFTEKLFF. As DNA, the CDR3 is TGTGCCAGCAGCGCCTCAGGGGGCTTCACGGAAAAACTGTTTTTT.

This rearrangement joins TRBV5-4 to TRBJ2-4; D is perhaps TRBD1 or TRBD2 (6 bases each). This CDR3 comprises 16 residues. The germline gives CDR1 SGHNT, CDR2 YYREEE (reference sequence). V shed 0 bases and J shed 2 bases, with 12 bases lying between them. The CDR3 DNA follows: TGTGCCAGCAGCTTGGGGGGGCGCGGGACCAAAAACATTCAGTACTTC. As protein: CASSLGGRGTKNIQYF. Using reference TRBV5-4 and TRBJ2-4 for the parts outside the CDR3, the full variable domain is ETGVTQSPTHLIKTRGQQVTLRCSSQSGHNTVSWYQQALGQGPQFIFQYYREEENGRGNFPPRFSGLQFPNYSSELNVNALELDDSALYLCASSLGGRGTKNIQYFGAGTRLSVL.

The V gene is TRBV7-3, the J gene TRBJ1-6; a possible D gene is TRBD1 (6 bases). Germline V CDR1 and CDR2: SGHTA, FQGTGA. Trimming left V 1 base short and J 7 bases short, with 11 bases between. The CDR3 contains 15 residues. Here the CDR3 reads CASSLIGGPNSPLHF. DNA for the CDR3: TGTGCCAGCAGCTTAATCGGGGGGCCCAATTCACCCCTCCACTTT.

In its sample, this clone was seen once. The chain links TRBV2 to TRBJ1-4; D gene unclear. The V end was cut by 7 bases, the J end by 5 bases, with 11 bases between. This CDR3 spans 13 amino acids. Germline CDR1 reads SNHLY; CDR2 reads FYNNEI. CDR3 protein: CASKGSGNEKLFF. The CDR3, as DNA: TGTGCCAGCAAAGGGTCCGGGAATGAAAAACTGTTTTTT.